This TCR beta chain was found in a study of beta chain features in type 1 diabetes. Broader study findings: Among patients, naive, central memory and Treg TCRB repertoires appeared more similar than among healthy donors. There was a moderate but significant shortening of TCRB CDR3s in all four CD4+ subsets of Type 1 diabetes patients.

A single heparinised blood sample, averaging around 110 mL, was obtained per donor. This clone has just one count. The antigen remains undetermined. There are 12 residues in the CDR3. Germline CDR1 reads SGHVS; CDR2 reads FQNEAQ. V shed 5 bases and J shed 0 bases, with 5 bases lying between them. As every portion of the isolated RNA was reverse transcribed, the sequencing read expressed TCRB transcripts. The method was immunoSEQ multiplex PCR; TCRdb's version includes in-frame clones alone and lacks a portion of them. The sample lists hundreds of thousands of clones, around 16% occurring once. The sequence came from a man younger than 30 with type 1 diabetes. The sample comprised naive CD4+ T cells from blood. The genes are TRBV7-8 and TRBJ2-7; no clear D gene. The CDR3 bases are TGTGCCAGCAGCACAAGCTCCTACGAGCAGTACTTC. It codes for CASSTSSYEQYF.